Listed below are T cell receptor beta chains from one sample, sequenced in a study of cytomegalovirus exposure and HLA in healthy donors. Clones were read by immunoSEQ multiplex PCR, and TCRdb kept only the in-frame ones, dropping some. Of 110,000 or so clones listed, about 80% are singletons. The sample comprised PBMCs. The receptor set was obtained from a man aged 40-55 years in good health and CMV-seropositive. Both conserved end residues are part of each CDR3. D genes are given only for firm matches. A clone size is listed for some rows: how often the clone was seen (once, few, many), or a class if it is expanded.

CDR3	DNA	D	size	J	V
CASSEGLAGDTQYF	TGTGCCAGCTCCGAGGGACTAGCGGGGGATACGCAGTATTTT	TRBD2	once	TRBJ2-3	TRBV18
CASSHGLAPTDTQYF	TGTGCCAGCAGCCATGGACTAGCCCCCACAGATACGCAGTATTTT	TRBD2	NA	TRBJ2-3	TRBV11-2
CASSLRGNTEAFF	TGTGCCAGCAGCTTGAGGGGGAACACTGAAGCTTTCTTT	NA	few	TRBJ1-1	TRBV5-4
CSVVRGCEQYF	TGCAGCGTTGTGAGGGGGTGCGAGCAGTACTTC	NA	NA	TRBJ2-7	TRBV29-1
CASSLQGGPADSNQPQHF	TGTGCCAGCAGCCTCCAAGGGGGACCGGCCGATAGCAATCAGCCCCAGCATTTT	NA	NA	TRBJ1-5	TRBV21-1
CASGARNTEAFF	TGTGCCAGCGGCGCGAGGAACACTGAAGCTTTCTTT	NA	NA	TRBJ1-1	TRBV9
CASSHPQGPNTGELFF	TGTGCCAGCAGCCATCCCCAGGGTCCCAACACCGGGGAGCTGTTTTTT	NA	NA	TRBJ2-2	TRBV4-2
CASSWGQGISYEQYF	TGTGCCAGCAGTTGGGGACAGGGCATCTCCTACGAGCAGTACTTC	TRBD1	NA	TRBJ2-7	TRBV27
CASSPDKNYGYTF	TGTGCCAGCTCACCAGACAAGAACTATGGCTACACCTTC	NA	NA	TRBJ1-2	TRBV18
CASTSSRGYGYTF	TGTGCCAGCACTTCGTCGAGGGGGTATGGCTACACCTTC	NA	NA	TRBJ1-2	TRBV27
CASSESKVRVGSNEQFF	TGTGCCAGCAGTGAATCCAAAGTGAGGGTGGGGTCCAATGAGCAGTTCTTC	NA	NA	TRBJ2-1	TRBV25-1
CAWSHRGLGVAKNIQYF	TGTGCCTGGAGTCACCGGGGGTTAGGGGTAGCCAAAAACATTCAGTACTTC	NA	NA	TRBJ2-4	TRBV30
CASSLRAGNNEQFF	TGTGCCAGCAGTTTGCGAGCGGGAAACAATGAGCAGTTCTTC	TRBD2	NA	TRBJ2-1	TRBV25-1
CASRHTELLHEQYF	TGTGCCAGCAGACACACAGAGTTGCTCCACGAGCAGTACTTC	NA	few	TRBJ2-7	TRBV27
CASSRTGSTEAFF	TGTGCCAGCAGCCGAACAGGGAGCACTGAAGCTTTCTTT	NA	NA	TRBJ1-1	TRBV4-2
CASSARVGTGGLGANVLTF	TGTGCCAGCAGTGCCAGAGTTGGGACAGGGGGTTTAGGGGCCAACGTCCTGACTTTC	TRBD1	NA	TRBJ2-6	TRBV6-1
CASTKDPGVYNEQFF	TGTGCCAGCACCAAGGATCCGGGGGTCTACAATGAGCAGTTCTTC	NA	NA	TRBJ2-1	TRBV7-2
CASSPALRDSLAKNIQYF	TGTGCCAGCTCACCAGCTCTCCGGGATTCACTAGCCAAAAACATTCAGTACTTC	NA	NA	TRBJ2-4	TRBV18
CASSDLRAGGGDTQYF	TGTGCCAGCAGCGACCTCCGGGCGGGGGGTGGAGATACGCAGTACTTT	TRBD2	NA	TRBJ2-3	TRBV7-2
CVSSLGGRYQETQYF	TGTGTCAGCAGCTTAGGGGGAAGGTACCAAGAGACCCAGTACTTC	NA	NA	TRBJ2-5	TRBV5-8
CASSYSQVLYEQFF	TGTGCCAGCAGTTACTCGCAAGTCCTATATGAGCAGTTCTTC	NA	NA	TRBJ2-1	TRBV6-5
CASSLRTSGGYEQYF	TGTGCCAGCAGCTTAAGGACTAGCGGGGGTTACGAGCAGTACTTC	TRBD2	NA	TRBJ2-7	TRBV7-6
CASSLEGQGGTQYF	TGTGCCAGCAGCTTAGAGGGACAGGGGGGGACCCAGTACTTC	TRBD1	few	TRBJ2-5	TRBV7-9
CASSPGQAPYNEQFF	TGTGCCAGCAGCCCTGGACAGGCCCCCTACAATGAGCAGTTCTTC	TRBD1	NA	TRBJ2-1	TRBV7-9
CASSSTANYGYTF	TGCGCCAGCAGTTCAACAGCTAACTATGGCTACACCTTC	NA	once	TRBJ1-2	TRBV5-1
CATGTGRDEAFF	TGTGCCACCGGGACAGGGAGAGATGAAGCTTTCTTT	TRBD1	NA	TRBJ1-1	TRBV28
CASSQDTDLAYNEQFF	TGCGCCAGCAGCCAAGACACGGACCTAGCATATAATGAGCAGTTCTTC	NA	few	TRBJ2-1	TRBV4-3
CASSFEGVPDQGGYTF	TGTGCCAGCAGTTTCGAAGGGGTACCCGATCAGGGGGGCTACACCTTC	NA	NA	TRBJ1-2	TRBV28
CASSSGSQGEKLFF	TGTGCCAGCAGCTCGGGATCCCAAGGCGAAAAACTGTTTTTT	NA	NA	TRBJ1-4	TRBV7-6
CASSFGDTGELFF	TGTGCCAGCAGCTTCGGGGACACCGGGGAGCTGTTTTTT	NA	NA	TRBJ2-2	TRBV11-3
CASSPTTPPTGQPQHF	TGTGCCAGCTCACCGACCACCCCTCCGACGGGGCAGCCCCAGCATTTT	NA	NA	TRBJ1-5	TRBV18
CASSLSAINYEQYF	TGTGCCAGCAGCTTAAGCGCCATAAACTACGAGCAGTACTTC	NA	once	TRBJ2-7	TRBV11-1
CAWTLQGGNYGYTF	TGTGCCTGGACCTTACAGGGAGGGAACTATGGCTACACCTTC	NA	NA	TRBJ1-2	TRBV30
CASSQDGLAGGTYEQYF	TGCGCCAGCAGCCAAGATGGACTAGCGGGAGGAACCTACGAGCAGTACTTC	TRBD2	few	TRBJ2-7	TRBV4-3
CASSQGAVGGYTF	TGTGCCAGCAGCCAAGGGGCAGTCGGAGGCTACACCTTC	NA	NA	TRBJ1-2	TRBV14
CASSLTGSSYEQYF	TGTGCCAGCAGCTTAACAGGGTCCTCCTACGAGCAGTACTTC	NA	NA	TRBJ2-7	TRBV7-2
CASSPTGTSGQETQYF	TGTGCCAGCAGCCCGACCGGGACTAGCGGACAAGAGACCCAGTACTTC	TRBD2	NA	TRBJ2-5	TRBV11-3
CSTRAWSNEQFF	TGCAGCACCAGGGCCTGGTCCAATGAGCAGTTCTTC	NA	NA	TRBJ2-1	TRBV29-1
CAISDDGTGGYGYTF	TGTGCCATCAGTGACGATGGGACAGGGGGCTATGGCTACACCTTC	TRBD1	few	TRBJ1-2	TRBV10-3
CASSQGGGAKDTQYF	TGTGCCAGCAGCCAAGGCGGGGGGGCGAAAGATACGCAGTATTTT	TRBD2	NA	TRBJ2-3	TRBV4-2
CAGTTGNNQPQHF	TGTGCCGGAACGACAGGGAACAATCAGCCCCAGCATTTT	TRBD1	NA	TRBJ1-5	TRBV30
CSSGQGASNEQFF	TGCAGCTCCGGACAGGGGGCCTCGAATGAGCAGTTCTTC	TRBD1	NA	TRBJ2-1	TRBV29-1